Sequencing of this TCR beta chain was carried out in a study of cytomegalovirus exposure and HLA in healthy donors. Each donor's status was that of a healthy bone marrow donor. While unrecorded immune exposures were likely, the donors were nominally healthy when sampled. Remarks on this clone: As yet, its antigen is unknown.

V was cut by 5 bases and J by 3 bases, with 16 bases left in between. Germline values: CDR1 MNHEY, CDR2 SMNVEV (reference sequence). The CDR3 is made up of 15 amino acids. The study, taken as a whole, reports: Earlier results showed most TCR beta V segments being productive about 87% or about 30% of the time. Testing in vitro showed a few CMV-associated chains specific for CMV antigens.

The PCR contained 60 Vbeta and 13 Jbeta primers. The repertoire was sequenced with immunoSEQ multiplex PCR; TCRdb's copy has only in-frame clones and lacks some. The profile shows about 140,000 clones, roughly 80% of them singletons. What was sequenced was PBMCs. This receptor was identified in a woman aged 40 to 49 in good health and CMV-seropositive. The genes are TRBV27 and TRBJ2-5; tentatively, D is TRBD2 (7 bases). The CDR3 is CASSPRGARKETQYF. CDR3 DNA: TGTGCCAGCAGTCCTCGGGGGGCGCGTAAAGAGACCCAGTACTTC.